A single count supports the clone carrying this T cell receptor beta chain. Its target is not known. The CDR3 totals 13 residues. Germline lookup yields CDR1 SNHLY and CDR2 FYNNEI. V dropped 5 bases and J dropped 6; count of bases not matched to a gene: 5. These data come from a study of shared clonotypes between healthy human individuals. Looking at the study overall: Participating donors consisted of two women and a few men aged 18 to 49. Study-wide results and caveats: Rarefaction showed sorted-subset sequencing was incomplete despite large depth. In a few donors, around 5% of naive CD4 clonotypes appeared in common.

Here immunoSEQ multiplex PCR was the method, and the copy in TCRdb shows in-frame clones only, minus some. The sample holds hundreds of thousands of clones; about 95% are singletons and the top ten take 0.05% to 0.07%. The chain combines TRBV2 with TRBJ1-2; TRBD1 aligns across 8 bases. Sequencing was done on a sample of naive CD4+ T cells sorted from blood. The subset: CD45RA+ positively selected. The receptor comes from a woman aged 25 to 39 in good health. CDR3 sequence reads: CASSTDRANGYTF. The CDR3 DNA reads TGTGCCAGCAGTACGGACAGGGCCAATGGCTACACCTTC.